The clone carrying this T cell receptor beta chain showed up just a few times. The antigen is undetermined. The data stem from a study of cytomegalovirus exposure and HLA in healthy donors. As for the study in general: Earlier, about 180 million T cells were analyzed, and 117 million unique TCR beta sequences were found among them.

General observations from the study: Most observed TCR sequences were rare, whereas some public TCRs were detected in many donors. What a later analysis showed was that several of the most significant clusters appeared linked to common viral pathogens.

This PCR relied on a set of 60 Vbeta primers and 13 Jbeta primers. Generated by immunoSEQ multiplex PCR, the TCRdb table keeps only in-frame clones and is missing some. The sample consists of approximately 160,000 clones, about 71% of them appearing once. Trimming shortened V by 7 bases and J by 4 bases, and 12 bases separated the two germline ends. The CDR3 has 13 amino acids. In germline, CDR1 is MDHEN, CDR2 SYDVKM. The sequencing input was PBMCs. The chain combines TRBV28 with TRBJ2-3; the D is unclear. The TCR originated in a woman aged 40 to 55 in good health and CMV-seropositive. DNA of the CDR3: TGTGCCAGCACGGGTCTGACGGCAGATACGCAGTATTTT. It translates to CASTGLTADTQYF.